Shown below are 23 T cell receptor beta chains from a single sample sequenced in a study of blood T cell repertoires in COVID-19. The repertoire was sequenced with immunoSEQ multiplex PCR; TCRdb's copy has only in-frame clones and lacks some. This sample has roughly 320,000 clones; 70% to 90% occur once, and the top ten carry roughly 1.3%. The sequencing input was peripheral blood. The source is a man aged 65 to 79 with acute or convalescent COVID-19.

V gene TRBV5-4 combines with J gene TRBJ2-1; 13 bases line up with TRBD2. CDR3 size: 15 residues. Per the germline V gene, CDR1 is SGHNT and CDR2 is YYREEE (reference sequence). Trimming at V came to 0 bases and at J to 7 bases, leaving 1 base not matched to a gene. CDR3 coding DNA: TGTGCCAGCAGCTTGGGGGGACTAGCGGGGAATGAGCAGTTCTTC. This translates into CASSLGGLAGNEQFF.

The chain employs TRBV15 and TRBJ1-1; 7 bases are shared with TRBD1. V trimming: 5 bases; J trimming: 4 bases; junction bases outside the gene matches: 13. Germline lookup yields CDR1 LNHNV and CDR2 YYDKDF (reference sequence). The CDR3 has 16 amino acids. The CDR3 loop is CATSPISMTGITEAFF. In DNA, the CDR3 is TGTGCCACCAGCCCGATTTCTATGACAGGGATCACTGAAGCTTTCTTT.

The chain uses TRBV14 and TRBJ1-1; D may be TRBD1 (5 bases). V was clipped by 4 bases and J by 8 bases, with 11 bases between them. In germline, CDR1 is SGHDN, CDR2 FVKESK. The CDR3 covers 12 residues. In DNA, the CDR3 is TGTGCCAGCAGCCGACAGAAGAGGGAAGCTTTCTTT. Protein product: CASSRQKREAFF.

The rearrangement links TRBV5-6 to TRBJ2-7, with 14 bases that match TRBD2. From germline, CDR1 is SGHDT and CDR2 YYEEEE. There are 16 residues in the CDR3. J lost 4 bases, V lost 0 bases, and 3 bases had no gene match. The CDR3: CASSLAGTSGSYEQYF. The CDR3 bases are TGTGCCAGCAGCTTGGCCGGGACTAGCGGGAGTTACGAGCAGTACTTC.

This chain links TRBV28 with TRBJ1-1; TRBD1 is a possible D gene (5 bases). The CDR3 runs 14 residues. The germline CDR1 and CDR2 sequences are MDHEN and SYDVKM. Between the trimmed V and J ends, which lost 2 bases and 10 bases, there was a span of 17 bases. The CDR3 nucleotides read TGTGCCAGCAGTTTAGGCGACAGATGGGCTGGAGCTTTCTTT. It specifies CASSLGDRWAGAFF.

This sequence joins TRBV9 and TRBJ2-3; D not certain. The CDR3 length is 15 residues. CDR1 is SGDLS, CDR2 YYNGEE, per germline. The V end lost 3 bases, the J end lost 0 bases, and 11 bases lay between the germline ends. As DNA, the CDR3 is TGTGCCAGCAGCGGGCCCCCAGTTAGCACAGATACGCAGTATTTT. The encoded protein is CASSGPPVSTDTQYF.

V usage is TRBV19 and J usage is TRBJ2-2, with TRBD2 identical over 8 bases. The CDR3 spans 18 residues. J was trimmed by 5 bases and V by 2 bases; bases with no gene match: 13. The germline CDR1 and CDR2 sequences are LNHDA and SQIVND (reference sequence). The CDR3 coding sequence is TGTGCCAGTAGTATATCTAAGCGGGGGTCCGGAGAGACCGGGGAGCTGTTTTTT. Translation: CASSISKRGSGETGELFF.

CDR3 sequence (DNA): TGTGCCAGCATCTCCCGGGAGATCGGCTATGGCTACACCTTC. Translation: CASISREIGYGYTF. The J gene is TRBJ1-2, the V gene TRBV6-5; D call uncertain. CDR1 and CDR2 from the germline V gene are MNHEY and SVGAGI. V gave up 7 bases and J gave up 4 bases, with 16 bases separating them. This CDR3 comprises 14 residues.

The V and J genes are TRBV4-2 and TRBJ1-3; no clear D gene. CDR1 and CDR2 (germline): LGHNA, YNFKEQ. Trimming took 0 bases from V and 0 from J, leaving 6 bases between them. This CDR3 spans 15 amino acids. The CDR3 is CASSQDSVSGNTIYF. CDR3 DNA: TGTGCCAGCAGCCAAGATTCAGTCTCTGGAAACACCATATATTTT.

The genes are TRBV6-6 and TRBJ1-2; 9 positions match TRBD1. CDR1 is MNHNY and CDR2 is SVGAGI in the germline V gene (reference sequence). V shed 5 bases, J shed 6 bases, and the junction held 4 bases outside the gene matches. The CDR3 loop spans 13 amino acids. The CDR3 protein is CASSPTGGNGYTF. The DNA for the CDR3 is TGTGCCAGCAGTCCGACAGGGGGTAATGGCTACACCTTC.

V is TRBV19 and J is TRBJ1-5; D uncertain. With 11 bases removed from V and 2 bases from J, the gap between germline ends came to 10 bases. Germline V gives CDR1 LNHDA, CDR2 SQIVND (reference sequence). The CDR3 totals 12 residues. CDR3 in amino acids: CAGGRGNQPQHF. CDR3 DNA sequence: TGTGCCGGAGGGAGGGGCAATCAGCCCCAGCATTTT.

The chain combines TRBV7-3 with TRBJ1-6; a possible D gene is TRBD1 (5 bases). Germline assignment: CDR1 SGHTA and CDR2 FQGTGA. Trimming took 2 bases from V and 10 from J, leaving 18 bases between them. The CDR3 is 16 amino acids. In DNA form, the CDR3 reads TGTGCCAGCAGCTTATCCACAGGTCGAGGACCCTCACCCCTCCACTTT. Its translation is CASSLSTGRGPSPLHF. Complete variable domain (other parts from reference TRBV7-3 and TRBJ1-6): GAGVSQTPSNKVTEKGKYVELRCDPISGHTALYWYRQSLGQGPEFLIYFQGTGAADDSGLPNDRFFAVRPEGSVSTLKIQRTERGDSAVYLCASSLSTGRGPSPLHFGNGTRLTVT.

The chain carries TRBV18 and TRBJ1-1, with a weak D call TRBD1 (6 bases). Trimming stripped 3 bases from V and 8 bases from J, with 13 bases between. Germline CDR1 KGHSH, CDR2 LQKENI. The CDR3 loop spans 13 amino acids. DNA for the CDR3: TGTGCCAGCTCACCGGGAGGGGGTCGGGAAGCTTTCTTT. Translated: CASSPGGGREAFF.

Comment on this clone: The identical CDR3 is also encoded by other nucleotide sequences in the sample. The V and J genes are TRBV7-8 and TRBJ2-7; D not resolved. The germline V and J ends were trimmed by 5 bases and 3 bases, with 5 bases remaining between them. The CDR3 length is 11 residues. Germline CDR1 is SGHVS and CDR2 is FQNEAQ. The CDR3 loop is CASSRYYEQYF. The CDR3 DNA reads TGTGCCAGCAGCCGATACTACGAGCAGTACTTC. The full variable domain, rest sourced from reference TRBV7-8 and TRBJ2-7, is GAGVSQSPRYKVAKRGQDVALRCDPISGHVSLFWYQQALGQGPEFLTYFQNEAQLDKSGLPSDRFFAERPEGSVSTLKIQRTQQEDSAVYLCASSRYYEQYFGPGTRLTVT.

In DNA form, the CDR3 reads TGTGCCAGCAGCTTGTGGTCGGGGGGGAACTACAATGAGCAGTTCTTC. Protein sequence: CASSLWSGGNYNEQFF. The chain has TRBV5-8 and TRBJ2-1; 8 bases align to TRBD2. This CDR3 is built from 16 residues. In germline, CDR1 is SGHTS, CDR2 YDEGEE. Trimming at V came to 1 base and at J to 3 bases, leaving 6 bases not matched to a gene.

The chain links TRBV7-2 to TRBJ1-1; D possibly corresponds to TRBD1 (5 bases). Trimming removed 0 bases from V and 6 bases from J, with 8 bases in between. Germline CDR1 reads SGHTA; CDR2 reads FQGNSA. This CDR3 has 13 residues. The CDR3 DNA reads TGTGCCAGCAGCTTAGCGCTACAGGCTGAAGCTTTCTTT. Its translation is CASSLALQAEAFF.

The chain joins TRBV5-1 to TRBJ2-1; 10 positions agree with TRBD2. CDR1 SGHRS and CDR2 YFSETQ come from the germline V gene. J gave up 5 bases and V 2 bases, and 7 bases lay outside the gene matches. The CDR3 has 16 amino acids. The CDR3 DNA is TGCGCCAGCAGCTTAAATTTAGCGGGAGGACACAATGAGCAGTTCTTC. Protein sequence: CASSLNLAGGHNEQFF.

The chain employs TRBV19 and TRBJ2-7; D possibly corresponds to TRBD1 (8 bases). This CDR3 is built from 15 residues. Germline CDR1 reads LNHDA; CDR2 reads SQIVND (reference sequence). Deletions cut 6 bases from V and 3 bases from J, with 18 bases between. The CDR3 bases are TGTGCCAGTAGAGGGAGGGGACAGGACTACTACGAGCAGTACTTC. Translation gives CASRGRGQDYYEQYF.

The J gene is TRBJ1-4, the V gene TRBV6-1; a possible D gene is TRBD1 (5 bases). There are 18 residues in the CDR3. Per the germline V gene, CDR1 is MNHNS and CDR2 is SASEGT. The V and J ends lost 3 bases and 2 bases respectively, with 19 bases between them. CDR3 sequence: CASSDRAIGGVTNEKLFF. For the CDR3, the DNA is TGTGCCAGCAGTGATCGGGCGATCGGGGGGGTGACTAATGAAAAACTGTTTTTT.

The sample holds one count of this clone. V is TRBV19 and J is TRBJ1-5, with D maybe TRBD1 (6 bases). CDR3 length: 18 residues. CDR1 and CDR2 (germline): LNHDA, SQIVND (reference sequence). V gave up 0 bases and J gave up 0 bases, with 15 bases separating them. CDR3 nucleotide sequence: TGTGCCAGTAGTATAGATCCCAGGGGACACCTTAGCAATCAGCCCCAGCATTTT. Its translation: CASSIDPRGHLSNQPQHF.

This chain connects TRBV29-1 to TRBJ2-1; tentatively, D is TRBD2 (6 bases). Looked up from germline, CDR1 is SQVTM and CDR2 is ANQGSEA. The CDR3 length is 14 residues. V lost 6 bases and J lost 5, with 17 bases in between. CDR3 loop: CSVVVGGPNNEQFF. The CDR3 DNA reads TGCAGCGTCGTCGTTGGAGGGCCTAACAATGAGCAGTTCTTC.

The rearrangement uses TRBV19 and TRBJ2-1; TRBD1 might be the D (6 bases). Trimming stripped 5 bases from V and 5 bases from J, with 16 bases between. In germline, CDR1 is LNHDA, CDR2 SQIVND (reference sequence). This CDR3 contains 15 residues. The CDR3 nucleotides read TGTGCCAGTAGTTGGGGGCCGGGCGACAACAATGAGCAGTTCTTC. Protein: CASSWGPGDNNEQFF. Using reference TRBV19 and TRBJ2-1 for the parts outside the CDR3, the full variable domain is DGGITQSPKYLFRKEGQNVTLSCEQNLNHDAMYWYRQDPGQGLRLIYYSQIVNDFQKGDIAEGYSVSREKKESFPLTVTSAQKNPTAFYLCASSWGPGDNNEQFFGPGTRLTVL.

V is TRBV6-2 or TRBV6-3 and J is TRBJ2-1; 10 nucleotides agree with TRBD2. The CDR3 extends over 15 amino acids. The germline CDR1 and CDR2 sequences are MNHEY and SVGEGT. V shed 5 bases and J 9 bases; nucleotides not matched to a gene: 10. The CDR3 sequence: CASSQIAGGGSEQFF. As DNA, the CDR3 is TGTGCCAGCAGTCAAATAGCGGGAGGAGGGAGTGAGCAGTTCTTC.